This T cell receptor (beta chain) was observed in a study of blood T cell repertoires in COVID-19. In the authors' methods: Scientists estimated how many nucleated cells there were by amplifying reference gene primers. TCRdb's copy holds only in-frame clones and misses some; the assay was immunoSEQ multiplex PCR. The DNA was the basis for D and trimming; V, J and clone size are from that table. The sample holds over 200,000 clones; around 93% are singletons and the top ten take 1.2%. V dropped 6 bases and J dropped 6; count of bases not matched to a gene: 5. This CDR3 region has 13 residues. Sequenced material: PBMCs or T cells enriched from blood (not recorded which). This receptor was taken from a human donor in a cohort exposed to, infected with or recovered from COVID-19 (not recorded which). The donor label of this sample is uncertain. The chain links TRBV12-3 or TRBV12-4 to TRBJ1-5; 7 positions agree with TRBD1. The CDR3 DNA is TGTGCCAGCAGCGGGACAGCCGGTCAGCCCCAGCATTTT. Amino acid sequence: CASSGTAGQPQHF.